This record covers a single T cell receptor beta chain. Its antigen is as yet unknown. CDR1 and CDR2 from the germline V gene are SGHDN and FVKESK. The CDR3 consists of 13 residues. V gave up 3 bases and J gave up 5 bases; unmatched junction bases: 2. Profiling relied on immunoSEQ multiplex PCR, and the TCRdb table lists in-frame clones only, not all of them. The sample includes tens of thousands of clones, around 94% of them seen just once. The sample is drawn from a study of T cells in tuberculosis. Looking at the study overall: This South African cohort compared adolescents with or without latent tuberculosis against adults with active tuberculosis.

Study-level results: Active tuberculosis cases were adults; controls were adolescents. Classification accuracy was 87% (AUROC 0.7 to 0.9) with the GMM-specific repertoire.

This receptor was obtained from a donor aged 5-35 years with latent tuberculosis or without tuberculosis infection. Some clones in this sample may be carry-over from other donors' samples. The sequencing input was PBMCs. The rearrangement uses TRBV14 and TRBJ1-2; 8 bases align to TRBD1. For the CDR3, the DNA is TGTGCCAGCAGCCAGAGGACAGGGTATGGCTACACCTTC. It translates to CASSQRTGYGYTF. The whole variable domain, remainder taken from reference TRBV14 and TRBJ1-2, is EAGVTQFPSHSVIEKGQTVTLRCDPISGHDNLYWYRRVMGKEIKFLLHFVKESKQDESGMPNNRFLAERTGGTYSTLKVQPAELEDSGVYFCASSQRTGYGYTFGSGTRLTVV.